This TCR beta chain was recorded in a study of shared clonotypes between healthy human individuals. Study-level background: Serving as donors were a couple of women and three men, whose ages spanned 18 to 49. Donors had three CD4 naive, three CD4 memory, two CD8 naive and one CD8 memory plate apiece.

Original handling: ImmunoSEQ yielded junction-only sequences lacking quality scores, so filtering differed. Sequencing used immunoSEQ multiplex PCR; TCRdb keeps in-frame clones, though not all of them. The V and J calls and clone size come from that table; D and trimming were worked out from the DNA. Of more than 2,000,000 clones listed, 85% to 95% are singletons. CDR1 and CDR2 (germline): SGHRS, YFSETQ. Trimming cost V 4 bases and J 7 bases; bases outside gene matches: 13. The CDR3 spans 17 residues. The specimen was naive CD4+ T cells from PBMCs. Subset noted: CD45RA+ positively selected. The rearrangement links TRBV5-1 to TRBJ1-6, with 8 bases aligning to TRBD1. This receptor was identified in a man younger than 30 in good health. Some clones in this sample may be carry-over from other donors' samples. The CDR3 sequence: CASSASDRGAMNSPLHF. In DNA, the CDR3 is TGCGCCAGCAGCGCAAGTGACAGGGGCGCTATGAATTCACCCCTCCACTTT.